This T cell receptor (beta chain) was recorded in a study of cytomegalovirus exposure and HLA in healthy donors. PCR involved 60 Vbeta and 13 Jbeta primers. TCRdb keeps only in-frame clones here, not all; method: immunoSEQ multiplex PCR. This sample lists fewer than 150,000 clones; its ten largest clones have 2% to 3%. The CDR3 loop spans 12 amino acids. V was clipped by 0 bases and J by 4 bases, with 4 bases between them. The V gene's germline CDR1 is SGHNT and CDR2 YYREEE (reference sequence). Whole-study findings and limits: DRB1 had the most TCR associations and HLA-C the fewest, a later analysis found, with rates varying by HLA locus.

Worth noting for this clone: Its antigen is not identified.

Sequences were obtained from PBMCs. The chain is built from TRBV5-4 and TRBJ1-1; the D is unclear. The TCR was taken from a middle-aged man in good health and CMV-seronegative. Written as DNA, the CDR3 is TGTGCCAGCAGCTTGGAAGCCACTGAAGCTTTCTTT. This codes for CASSLEATEAFF.